This T cell receptor (beta chain) was sequenced for a study of regulatory T cells in long-lasting Graves disease. Overall study results and limits: Persistent Graves' patients showed a TCR diversity that was lower than that of newly diagnosed ones.

Library construction for TCR beta used iRepertoire HTBI primers and Arm-PCR of CDR3 regions. TCRdb ran MiXCR on the multiplex PCR reads and lists one entry per CDR3 protein. This sample yields roughly 450,000 distinct CDR3 sequences, of which about a quarter are seen a single time; about a quarter belongs to the top ten. Only a few counts were recorded for this clonotype. The antigen is not known. Specified time point: persistent/refractory GD, antithyroid drugs over 5 years with positive TRAb. RNA isolated from PBMCs was used to make the TCR library. Trimming removed 4 bases at V and 3 bases at J, with 11 bases between. Germline V gene sequence: CDR1 SGHRS, CDR2 YFSETQ. This CDR3 is built from 13 residues.

The chain joins TRBV5-1 to TRBJ2-7, with D tentatively TRBD1 (5 bases). The sequence derives from a female donor with Graves disease. The sequenced sample was peripheral blood mononuclear cells (PBMCs), obtained when the disease was refractory, from a patient treated with antithyroid drugs. CDR3 loop: CASSVRQGYEQYF. The CDR3 nucleotides are TGCGCCAGCAGCGTGCGGCAGGGCTACGAGCAGTACTTC.